This T cell receptor (beta chain) was found in a study of T cell responses to AZD1222 COVID-19 vaccine. Measured with immunoSEQ multiplex PCR; TCRdb has only the in-frame clones, and not every one. Of around 30,000 clones in the sample, 91% were seen once. Note on this clone: Antigen unknown.

Overall study findings and caveats: Only a handful of AZD1222 recipients tested seropositive at baseline. Clonal diversity may have been underestimated in mostly white British donors. Researchers report vaccine-associated CD4 TCRs spanning spike, with dominance at 160-218 and 743-854.

This CDR3 region has 15 residues. The germline V gene encodes CDR1 SGHRS and CDR2 YFSETQ. V shed 6 bases and J shed 4 bases, with 18 bases lying between them. This rearrangement joins TRBV5-1 to TRBJ2-3, with D possibly TRBD2 on 6 matching bases. This sample comprised peripheral blood, obtained on day 0 of AZD1222 vaccination. The clonotype was recovered from an adult in good health. The CDR3 sequence is CASTEGRIVPDTQYF. The CDR3 bases are TGCGCCAGCACAGAGGGGAGGATCGTTCCAGATACGCAGTATTTT.